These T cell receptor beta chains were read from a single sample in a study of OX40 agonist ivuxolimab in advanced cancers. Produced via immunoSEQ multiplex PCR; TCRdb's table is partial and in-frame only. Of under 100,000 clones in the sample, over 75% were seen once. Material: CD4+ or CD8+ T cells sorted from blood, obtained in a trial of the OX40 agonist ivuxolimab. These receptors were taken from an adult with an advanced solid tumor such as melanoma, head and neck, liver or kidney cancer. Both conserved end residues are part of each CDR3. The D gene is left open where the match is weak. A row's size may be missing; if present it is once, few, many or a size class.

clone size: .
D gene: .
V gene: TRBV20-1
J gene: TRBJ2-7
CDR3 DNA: TGCAGTGCTTACAACTACGAGCAGTACTTC
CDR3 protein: CSAYNYEQYF

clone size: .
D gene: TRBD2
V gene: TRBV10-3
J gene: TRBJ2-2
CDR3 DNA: TGTGCCATCAGGAGCGGGGTGGCGAACACCGGGGAGCTGTTTTTT
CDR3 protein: CAIRSGVANTGELFF

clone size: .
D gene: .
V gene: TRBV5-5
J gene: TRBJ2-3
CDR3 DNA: TGTGCCAGCAGCCTCCGCCCGGGGGCGACGACAGATACGCAGTATTTT
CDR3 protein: CASSLRPGATTDTQYF

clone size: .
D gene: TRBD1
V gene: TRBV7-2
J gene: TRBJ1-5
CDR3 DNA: TGTGCCAGCAGCCGGGACAGGGGGCGTAGGGAGCCCCAGCATTTT
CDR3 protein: CASSRDRGRREPQHF

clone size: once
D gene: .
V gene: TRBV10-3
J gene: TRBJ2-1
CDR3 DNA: TGTGCCATCAGTCGGGTTAGCCACAATGAGCAGTTCTTC
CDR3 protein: CAISRVSHNEQFF

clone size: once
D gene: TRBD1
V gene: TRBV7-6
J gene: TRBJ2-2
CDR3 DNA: TGTGCCAGCAGCCAACAGGGGGCATCCGGGGAGCTGTTTTTT
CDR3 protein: CASSQQGASGELFF

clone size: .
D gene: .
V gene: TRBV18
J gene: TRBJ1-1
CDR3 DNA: TGTGCCAGCTCACCACAATCTATGAGGACTGAAGCTTTCTTT
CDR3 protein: CASSPQSMRTEAFF

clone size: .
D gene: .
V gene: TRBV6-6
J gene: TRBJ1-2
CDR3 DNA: TGTGCCAGCAGTCAACCCGGACAGCGCTATGGCTACACCTTC
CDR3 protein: CASSQPGQRYGYTF

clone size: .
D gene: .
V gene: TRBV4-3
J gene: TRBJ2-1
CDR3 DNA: TGCGCCAGCAGCCTGGGGGCGGGCAATGAGCAGTTCTTC
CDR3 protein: CASSLGAGNEQFF

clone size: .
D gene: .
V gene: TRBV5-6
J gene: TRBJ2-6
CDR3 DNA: TGTGCCAGCAGCTTGTGGGTCCGAAACTCTGGGGCCAACGTCCTGACTTTC
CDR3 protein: CASSLWVRNSGANVLTF

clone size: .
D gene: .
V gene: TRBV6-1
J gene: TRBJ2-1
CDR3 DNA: TGTGCCAGCAGTGAAGCCGTAGGGGGGGTTGGGAATGAGCAGTTCTTC
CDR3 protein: CASSEAVGGVGNEQFF

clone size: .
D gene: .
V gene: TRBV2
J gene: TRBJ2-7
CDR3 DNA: TGTGCCAGCAGTGCCGGACTCATGGGGATACGGGAGCAGTACTTC
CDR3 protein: CASSAGLMGIREQYF

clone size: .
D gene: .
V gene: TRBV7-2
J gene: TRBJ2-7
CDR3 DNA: TGTGCCAGCAGCTTAGGGGATCGGTACGAGCAGTACTTC
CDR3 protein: CASSLGDRYEQYF

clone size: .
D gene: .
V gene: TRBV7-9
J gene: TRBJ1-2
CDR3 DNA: TGTGCCAGCAGCTTAGCGGGACTCTGGAGTGGCTACACCTTC
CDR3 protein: CASSLAGLWSGYTF

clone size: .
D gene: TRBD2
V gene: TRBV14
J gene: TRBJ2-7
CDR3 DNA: TGTGCCAGCAGCCAGATCTGGACTAGCGCCTCCTACGAGCAGTACTTC
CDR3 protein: CASSQIWTSASYEQYF

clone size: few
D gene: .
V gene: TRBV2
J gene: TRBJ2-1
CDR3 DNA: TGTGCCAGGGGTAGGGATGAGCAGTTCTTC
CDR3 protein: CARGRDEQFF